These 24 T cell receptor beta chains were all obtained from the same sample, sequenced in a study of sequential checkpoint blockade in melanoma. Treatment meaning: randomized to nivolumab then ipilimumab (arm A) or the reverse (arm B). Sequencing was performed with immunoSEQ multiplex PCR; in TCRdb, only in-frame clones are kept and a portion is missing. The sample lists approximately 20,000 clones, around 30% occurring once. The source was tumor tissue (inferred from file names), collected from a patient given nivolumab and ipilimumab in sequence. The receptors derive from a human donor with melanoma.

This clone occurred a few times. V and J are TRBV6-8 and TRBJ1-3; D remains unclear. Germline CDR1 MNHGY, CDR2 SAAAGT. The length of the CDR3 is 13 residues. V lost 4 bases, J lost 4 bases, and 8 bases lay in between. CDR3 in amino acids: CASSSGVGNTIYF. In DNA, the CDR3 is TGTGCCAGCAGTTCTGGGGTCGGAAACACCATATATTTT.

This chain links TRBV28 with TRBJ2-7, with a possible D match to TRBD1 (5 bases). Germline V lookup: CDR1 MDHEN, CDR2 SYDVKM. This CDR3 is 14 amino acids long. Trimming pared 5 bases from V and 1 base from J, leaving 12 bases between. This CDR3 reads CASSLQGPSYEQYF. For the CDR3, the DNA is TGTGCCAGCAGTCTTCAGGGCCCTTCCTACGAGCAGTACTTC.

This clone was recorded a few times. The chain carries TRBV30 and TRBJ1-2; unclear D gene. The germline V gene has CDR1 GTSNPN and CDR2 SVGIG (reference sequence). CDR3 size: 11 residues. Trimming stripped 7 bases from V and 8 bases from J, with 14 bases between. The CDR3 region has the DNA TGTGCCTACCGGACCGTTCGGGGCTACACCTTC. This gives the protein CAYRTVRGYTF.

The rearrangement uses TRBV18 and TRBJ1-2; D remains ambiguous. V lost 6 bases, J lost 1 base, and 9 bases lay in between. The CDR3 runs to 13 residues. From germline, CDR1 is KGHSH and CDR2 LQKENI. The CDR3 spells CASSREVNYGYTF. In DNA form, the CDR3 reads TGTGCCAGCTCCCGGGAGGTTAACTATGGCTACACCTTC.

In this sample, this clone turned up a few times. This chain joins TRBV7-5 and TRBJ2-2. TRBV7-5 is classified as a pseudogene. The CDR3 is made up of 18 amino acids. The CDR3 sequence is CASISSVGLAVNTGELFF. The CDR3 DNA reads TGTGCCAGCATTTCTTCGGTGGGGTTAGCAGTGAACACCGGGGAGCTGTTTTTT.

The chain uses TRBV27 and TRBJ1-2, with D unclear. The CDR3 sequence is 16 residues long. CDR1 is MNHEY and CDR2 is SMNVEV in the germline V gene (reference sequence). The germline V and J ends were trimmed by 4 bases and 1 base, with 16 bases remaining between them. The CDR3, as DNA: TGTGCCAGCAGTTACCCCGGGTCCAGTTTTAACTATGGCTACACCTTC. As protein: CASSYPGSSFNYGYTF.

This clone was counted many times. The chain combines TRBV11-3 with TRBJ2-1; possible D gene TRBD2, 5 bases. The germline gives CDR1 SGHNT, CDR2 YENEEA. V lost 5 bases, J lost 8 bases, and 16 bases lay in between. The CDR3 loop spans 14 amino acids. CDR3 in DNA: TGTGCCAGCAGCCAGGAGGTTCTAGCCGATGAGCAGTTCTTC. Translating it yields CASSQEVLADEQFF.

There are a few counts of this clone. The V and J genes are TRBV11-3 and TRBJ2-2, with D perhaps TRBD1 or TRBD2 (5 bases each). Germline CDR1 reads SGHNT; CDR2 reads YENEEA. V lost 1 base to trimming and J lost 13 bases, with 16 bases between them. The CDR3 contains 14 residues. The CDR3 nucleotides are TGTGCCAGCAGCTTAGTGGATGGGGACCGGTGGCTGTTTTTT. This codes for CASSLVDGDRWLFF.

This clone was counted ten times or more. The CDR3 is CASSHWDRSNTEAFF. The CDR3 DNA reads as TGTGCCAGCAGCCATTGGGACCGATCGAACACTGAAGCTTTCTTT. The chain combines TRBV11-3 with TRBJ1-1, with a weak D call TRBD1 (5 bases). Germline CDR1 and CDR2: SGHNT and YENEEA. CDR3 size: 15 residues. The V and J ends lost 5 bases and 1 base respectively, with 14 bases between them.

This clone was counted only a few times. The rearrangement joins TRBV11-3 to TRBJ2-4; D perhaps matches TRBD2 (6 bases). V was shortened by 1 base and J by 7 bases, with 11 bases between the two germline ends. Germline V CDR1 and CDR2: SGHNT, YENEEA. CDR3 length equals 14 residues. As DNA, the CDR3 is TGTGCCAGCAGCTTAGGGGGCGGAGGGAACATTCAGTACTTC. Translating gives CASSLGGGGNIQYF.

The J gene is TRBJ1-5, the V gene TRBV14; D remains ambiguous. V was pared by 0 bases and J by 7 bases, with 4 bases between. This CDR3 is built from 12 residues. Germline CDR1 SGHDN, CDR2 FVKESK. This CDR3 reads CASSQDDQPQHF. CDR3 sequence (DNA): TGTGCCAGCAGCCAAGATGACCAGCCCCAGCATTTT.

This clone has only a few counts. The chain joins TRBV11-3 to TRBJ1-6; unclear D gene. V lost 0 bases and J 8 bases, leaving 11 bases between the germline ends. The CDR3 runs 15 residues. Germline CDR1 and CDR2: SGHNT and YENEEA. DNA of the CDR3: TGTGCCAGCAGCTTAGATGCGAGCCCCGATTCACCCCTCCACTTT. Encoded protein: CASSLDASPDSPLHF.

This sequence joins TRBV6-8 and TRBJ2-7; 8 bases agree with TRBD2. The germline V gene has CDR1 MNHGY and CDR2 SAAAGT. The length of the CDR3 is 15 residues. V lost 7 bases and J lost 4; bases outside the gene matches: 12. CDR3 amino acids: CASNAAGAQAYEQYF. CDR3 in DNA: TGTGCCAGCAATGCAGCGGGAGCTCAAGCGTACGAGCAGTACTTC.

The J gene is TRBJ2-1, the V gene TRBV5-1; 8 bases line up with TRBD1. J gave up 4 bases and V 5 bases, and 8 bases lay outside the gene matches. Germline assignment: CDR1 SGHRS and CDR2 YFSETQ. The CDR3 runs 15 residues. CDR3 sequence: CASSSGTGLYNEQFF. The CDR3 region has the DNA TGCGCCAGCAGTTCCGGGACAGGACTTTACAATGAGCAGTTCTTC.

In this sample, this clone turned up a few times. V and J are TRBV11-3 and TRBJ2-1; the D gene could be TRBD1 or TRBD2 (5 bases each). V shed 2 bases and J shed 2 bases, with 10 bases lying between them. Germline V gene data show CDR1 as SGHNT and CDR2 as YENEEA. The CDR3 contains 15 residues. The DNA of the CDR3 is TGTGCCAGCAGCTTAAACGGGGACCCCTACAATGAGCAGTTCTTC. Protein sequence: CASSLNGDPYNEQFF.

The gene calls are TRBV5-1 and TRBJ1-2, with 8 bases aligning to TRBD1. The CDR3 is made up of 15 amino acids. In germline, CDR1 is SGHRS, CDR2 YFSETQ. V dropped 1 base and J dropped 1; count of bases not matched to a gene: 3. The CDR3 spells CASSLPGGSNYGYTF. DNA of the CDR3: TGCGCCAGCAGCTTGCCAGGGGGCAGTAACTATGGCTACACCTTC.

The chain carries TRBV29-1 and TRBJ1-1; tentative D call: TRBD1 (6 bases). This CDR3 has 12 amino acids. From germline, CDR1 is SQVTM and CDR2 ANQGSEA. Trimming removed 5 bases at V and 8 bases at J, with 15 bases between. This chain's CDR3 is CSVRGAGPEAFF. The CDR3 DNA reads TGCAGCGTTAGGGGGGCAGGCCCCGAAGCTTTCTTT.

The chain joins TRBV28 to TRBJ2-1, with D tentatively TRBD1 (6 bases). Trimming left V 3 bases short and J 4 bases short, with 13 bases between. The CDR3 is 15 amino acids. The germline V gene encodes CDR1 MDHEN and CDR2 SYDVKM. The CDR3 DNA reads TGTGCCAGCAGTTTTGGACAGAACTTATACAATGAGCAGTTCTTC. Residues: CASSFGQNLYNEQFF.

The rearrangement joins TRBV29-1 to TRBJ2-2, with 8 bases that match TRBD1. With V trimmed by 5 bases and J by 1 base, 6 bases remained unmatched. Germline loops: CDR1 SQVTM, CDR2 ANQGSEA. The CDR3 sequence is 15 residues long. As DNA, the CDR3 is TGCAGCGTTTCGGTCGGGACAGGGAACACCGGGGAGCTGTTTTTT. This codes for CSVSVGTGNTGELFF.

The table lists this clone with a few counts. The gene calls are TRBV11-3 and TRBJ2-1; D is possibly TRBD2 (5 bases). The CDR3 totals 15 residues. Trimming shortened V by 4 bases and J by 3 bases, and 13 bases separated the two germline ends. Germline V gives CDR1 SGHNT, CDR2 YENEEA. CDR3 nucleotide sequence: TGTGCCAGCAGCTCCTCACTAGTTTTCTACAATGAGCAGTTCTTC. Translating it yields CASSSSLVFYNEQFF. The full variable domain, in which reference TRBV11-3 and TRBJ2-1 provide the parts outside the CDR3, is EAGVVQSPRYKIIEKKQPVAFWCNPISGHNTLYWYLQNLGQGPELLIRYENEEAVDDSQLPKDRFSAERLKGVDSTLKIQPAELGDSAVYLCASSSSLVFYNEQFFGPGTRLTVL.

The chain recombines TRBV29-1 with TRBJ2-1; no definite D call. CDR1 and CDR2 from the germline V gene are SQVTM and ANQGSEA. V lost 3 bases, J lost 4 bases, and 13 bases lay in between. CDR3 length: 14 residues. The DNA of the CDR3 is TGCAGCGTTGAGGGCGCTTGGCGATACAATGAGCAGTTCTTC. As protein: CSVEGAWRYNEQFF.

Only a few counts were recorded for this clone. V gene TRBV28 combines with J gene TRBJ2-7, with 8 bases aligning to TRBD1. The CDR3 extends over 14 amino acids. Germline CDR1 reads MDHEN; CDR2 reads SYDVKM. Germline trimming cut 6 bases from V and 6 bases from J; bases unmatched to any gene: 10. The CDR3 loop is CASSPPDREGEQYF. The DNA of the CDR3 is TGTGCCAGCAGCCCCCCGGACAGGGAAGGCGAGCAGTACTTC.

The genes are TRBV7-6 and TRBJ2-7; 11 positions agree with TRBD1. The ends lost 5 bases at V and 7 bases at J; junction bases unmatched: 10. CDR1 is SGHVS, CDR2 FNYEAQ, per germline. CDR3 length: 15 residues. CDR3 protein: CASSGGTGGVKEQYF. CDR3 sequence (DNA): TGTGCCAGCAGCGGGGGGACAGGGGGTGTAAAAGAGCAGTACTTC.

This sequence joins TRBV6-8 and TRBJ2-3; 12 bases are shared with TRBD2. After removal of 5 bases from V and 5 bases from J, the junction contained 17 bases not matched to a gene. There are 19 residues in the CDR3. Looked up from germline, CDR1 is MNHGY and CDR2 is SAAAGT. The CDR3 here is CASSDRLAGEHRKGDTQYF. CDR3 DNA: TGTGCCAGCAGTGATCGACTAGCGGGGGAACACAGGAAGGGAGATACGCAGTATTTT.